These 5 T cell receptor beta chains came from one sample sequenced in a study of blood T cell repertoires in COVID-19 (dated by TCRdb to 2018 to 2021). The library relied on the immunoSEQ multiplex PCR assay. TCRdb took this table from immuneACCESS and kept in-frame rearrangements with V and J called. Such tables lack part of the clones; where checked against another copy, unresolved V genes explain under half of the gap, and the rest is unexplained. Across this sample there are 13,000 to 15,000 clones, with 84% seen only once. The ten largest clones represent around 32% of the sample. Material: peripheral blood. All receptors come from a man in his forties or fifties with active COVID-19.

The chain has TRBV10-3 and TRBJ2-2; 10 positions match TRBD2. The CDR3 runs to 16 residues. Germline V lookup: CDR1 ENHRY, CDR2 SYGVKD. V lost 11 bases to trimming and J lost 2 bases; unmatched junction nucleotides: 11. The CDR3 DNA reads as TGTGCCGCCGCTGGGCTAGCGGGAGTCAACACCGGGGAGCTGTTTTTT. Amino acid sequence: CAAAGLAGVNTGELFF.

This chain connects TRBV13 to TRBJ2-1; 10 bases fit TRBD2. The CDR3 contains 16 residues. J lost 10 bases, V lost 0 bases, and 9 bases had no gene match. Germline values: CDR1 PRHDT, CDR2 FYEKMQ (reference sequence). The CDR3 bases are TGTGCCAGCAGCTTAGGGGCTAGCGGGAGAAATGTGGAGCAGTTCTTC. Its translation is CASSLGASGRNVEQFF. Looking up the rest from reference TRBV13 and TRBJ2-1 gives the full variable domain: AAGVIQSPRHLIKEKRETATLKCYPIPRHDTVYWYQQGPGQDPQFLISFYEKMQSDKGSIPDRFSAQQFSDYHSELNMSSLELGDSALYFCASSLGASGRNVEQFFGPGTRLTVL.

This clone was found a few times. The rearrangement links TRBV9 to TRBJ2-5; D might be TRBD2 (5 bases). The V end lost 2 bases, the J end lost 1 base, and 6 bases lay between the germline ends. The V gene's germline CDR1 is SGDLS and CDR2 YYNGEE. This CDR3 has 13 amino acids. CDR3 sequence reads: CASSVAGQETQYF. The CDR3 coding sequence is TGTGCCAGCAGCGTCGCGGGCCAAGAGACCCAGTACTTC.

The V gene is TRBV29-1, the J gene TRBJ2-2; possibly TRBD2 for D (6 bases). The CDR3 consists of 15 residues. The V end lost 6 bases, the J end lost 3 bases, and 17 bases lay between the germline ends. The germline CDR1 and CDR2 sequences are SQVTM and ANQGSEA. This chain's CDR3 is CSVGPRGFDTGELFF. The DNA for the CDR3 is TGCAGCGTGGGCCCCCGGGGGTTCGACACCGGGGAGCTGTTTTTT.

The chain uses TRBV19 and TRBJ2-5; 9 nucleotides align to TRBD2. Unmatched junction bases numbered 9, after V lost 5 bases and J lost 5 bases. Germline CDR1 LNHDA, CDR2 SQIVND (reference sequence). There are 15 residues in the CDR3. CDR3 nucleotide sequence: TGTGCCAGTAGTGAGCCGACTAGCGGTATTGAGACCCAGTACTTC. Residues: CASSEPTSGIETQYF.